This T cell receptor (beta chain) was profiled in a study of T cell responses to AZD1222 COVID-19 vaccine. Study results and caveats: The study reported that nearly half of spike-specific TCRs target unmutated variant regions. Samples come after the peak T cell response, not at day 14.

V was pared by 1 base and J by 7 bases, with 5 bases between. Germline lookup yields CDR1 SGHRS and CDR2 YFSETQ. The CDR3 has 12 amino acids. Generated by immunoSEQ multiplex PCR, the TCRdb table keeps only in-frame clones and is missing some. The sample lists more than 95,000 clones; 91% were seen once. This clone was counted between two and nine times. What it binds is unknown. The TCR comes from an adult in good health. This rearrangement joins TRBV5-1 to TRBJ2-2; D not resolved. This sample comprised peripheral blood, obtained on day 0 of AZD1222 vaccination. The CDR3 region is CASSLIGGELFF. The CDR3 bases are TGCGCCAGCAGCTTGATTGGCGGGGAGCTGTTTTTT.